Listed below are T cell receptor beta chains from one sample, sequenced in a study of T cells in localized non-small cell lung cancer. The assay was immunoSEQ multiplex PCR, and TCRdb's table has in-frame clones only and misses some. The top ten clones hold under 6% of a sample with roughly 36,000 clones, approximately 91% of them seen once. This material consisted of PBMCs, taken before any cancer treatment. Receptors originate from a man aged 40 to 70 with stage II lung adenocarcinoma. Both conserved end residues are part of each CDR3. A D gene is named only where the DNA matches it firmly. Size is stated for part of the rows, as once, few or many counts, or as a class when the clone is expanded.

CDR3aa,CDR3nt,j_gene,v_gene,d_gene,len,abundance
CASSPNRDAPLGEAFF,TGTGCCAGCAGCCCAAACCGGGACGCTCCCCTGGGGGAAGCTTTCTTT,TRBJ1-1,TRBV7-2,.,16,once
CASSSGTASYEQYF,TGTGCCAGCAGCTCCGGGACAGCTTCCTACGAGCAGTACTTC,TRBJ2-7,TRBV6-5,TRBD1,14,.
CASSQRQNTGELFF,TGTGCCAGCAGCCAGCGACAGAACACCGGGGAGCTGTTTTTT,TRBJ2-2,TRBV11-3,.,14,.
CASSRGGGAGNTEAFF,TGTGCCAGCAGCCGGGGCGGGGGCGCGGGGAACACTGAAGCTTTCTTT,TRBJ1-1,TRBV5-4,.,16,.
CASSSSDLAGRQITQYF,TGTGCCAGCAGCTCCTCCGACCTTGCGGGAAGACAGATAACGCAGTATTTT,TRBJ2-3,TRBV7-9,.,17,.
CASSPGQGAVGYTF,TGTGCCAGCAGTCCGGGACAGGGGGCGGTTGGCTACACCTTC,TRBJ1-2,TRBV28,TRBD1,14,.
CASSIRVGSGLQETQYF,TGTGCCAGTAGTATAAGGGTAGGTAGCGGCCTCCAAGAGACCCAGTACTTC,TRBJ2-5,TRBV19,.,17,.
CASSPVAVTNEKLFF,TGTGCCAGCAGCCCTGTGGCAGTAACTAATGAAAAACTGTTTTTT,TRBJ1-4,TRBV7-2,.,15,.
CASSPASDGYGYTF,TGTGCCAGCTCACCCGCAAGTGACGGCTATGGCTACACCTTC,TRBJ1-2,TRBV18,.,14,.
CASSQRGAGETQYF,TGTGCCAGCAGCCAAAGAGGCGCGGGGGAGACCCAGTACTTC,TRBJ2-5,TRBV5-6,.,14,.
CASSPRLAGVLYTQYF,TGCGCCAGCAGCCCCCGACTAGCGGGCGTCCTTTATACGCAGTATTTT,TRBJ2-3,TRBV5-1,TRBD2,16,.
CASSRPGQRTDTQYF,TGTGCCAGCAGTCGACCGGGACAGCGAACAGATACGCAGTATTTT,TRBJ2-3,TRBV4-2,TRBD1,15,.
CASSQARPTLAGRSYEQYF,TGCGCCAGCAGCCAAGCAAGACCGACCCTAGCGGGGCGCTCCTACGAGCAGTACTTC,TRBJ2-7,TRBV4-3,TRBD2,19,.
CASRPADSHYEQYF,TGTGCCAGCAGGCCCGCCGACTCGCACTACGAGCAGTACTTC,TRBJ2-7,TRBV28,.,14,.
CASRTSGLVGEQYF,TGTGCCAGCAGGACTAGCGGACTGGTGGGCGAGCAGTACTTC,TRBJ2-7,TRBV6-5,TRBD2,14,.
CASSIQEYGYTF,TGTGCCAGTAGTATACAGGAATATGGCTACACCTTC,TRBJ1-2,TRBV19,.,12,.
CASTVANTGELFF,TGTGCCAGTACGGTGGCGAACACCGGGGAGCTGTTTTTT,TRBJ2-2,TRBV19,.,13,.
CASSLYSIAGYNEQFF,TGTGCCAGCAGCTTATATTCAATAGCGGGGTACAATGAGCAGTTCTTC,TRBJ2-1,TRBV7-2,TRBD2,16,.
CASSYSRGSPAFF,TGTGCCAGCAGTTACTCGAGGGGGTCTCCAGCTTTCTTT,TRBJ1-1,TRBV6-6,.,13,.
CASSARGGVNQPQHF,TGTGCCAGCAGCGCCAGGGGGGGAGTCAATCAGCCCCAGCATTTT,TRBJ1-5,TRBV5-8,TRBD1,15,.
CASSAPVGHTEAFF,TGTGCCAGCAGCGCTCCTGTAGGGCACACTGAAGCTTTCTTT,TRBJ1-1,TRBV5-6,.,14,.
CASSSTGQGAYEQYF,TGTGCCAGCAGCTCCACAGGACAGGGGGCCTACGAGCAGTACTTC,TRBJ2-7,TRBV5-4,TRBD1,15,.
CASSLSLKETQYF,TGTGCCAGCAGCCTATCCCTTAAAGAGACCCAGTACTTC,TRBJ2-5,TRBV7-3,.,13,.
CASSKLSNTGELFF,TGTGCCAGCAGCAAACTAAGTAACACCGGGGAGCTGTTTTTT,TRBJ2-2,TRBV7-8,.,14,.
CAISAGTNQPQHF,TGTGCCATCAGCGCCGGGACCAATCAGCCCCAGCATTTT,TRBJ1-5,TRBV10-3,.,13,few
CASSKGTYQSEPQHF,TGTGCCAGCAGCAAAGGGACCTACCAATCAGAGCCCCAGCATTTT,TRBJ1-5,TRBV11-2,.,15,.
CASSYVQGEAFF,TGTGCCAGCAGTTACGTACAGGGTGAAGCTTTCTTT,TRBJ1-1,TRBV28,.,12,.
CASSRAPPRGTSSSRVQFF,TGTGCCAGCAGTCGGGCCCCACCCCGCGGGACTAGCTCCTCCAGGGTGCAGTTCTTC,TRBJ2-1,TRBV28,TRBD2,19,.
CASNRQGALDTGELFF,TGTGCCAGCAACAGACAGGGTGCCCTTGACACCGGGGAGCTGTTTTTT,TRBJ2-2,TRBV5-5,TRBD1,16,.
CASSFFTSLRGNSPLHF,TGTGCCAGCAGCTTTTTCACCTCACTCAGGGGAAATTCACCCCTCCACTTT,TRBJ1-6,TRBV7-2,.,17,.
CASSTAGYGEQFF,TGTGCCAGTAGTACAGCGGGATATGGTGAGCAGTTCTTC,TRBJ2-1,TRBV19,TRBD2,13,.
CASSPRRLAVTPRSAGELFF,TGTGCCAGCTCACCTCGACGACTAGCGGTGACACCCCGTAGCGCCGGGGAGCTGTTTTTT,TRBJ2-2,TRBV18,TRBD2,20,once
CASSPTAGGDTQYF,TGTGCCAGCTCACCTACCGCTGGTGGGGATACGCAGTATTTT,TRBJ2-3,TRBV18,.,14,.
CASEAGLAGAEQYF,TGTGCCAGTGAGGCGGGACTAGCGGGAGCCGAGCAGTACTTC,TRBJ2-7,TRBV2,TRBD2,14,.
CASSGRQPYNEQFF,TGTGCCAGCAGTGGTCGGCAGCCGTACAATGAGCAGTTCTTC,TRBJ2-1,TRBV25-1,.,14,.
CASSNDYRDNEQFF,TGTGCCAGCTCCAATGACTACCGGGACAATGAGCAGTTCTTC,TRBJ2-1,TRBV18,.,14,.
CASSLTGEGGYRETQYF,TGTGCCAGCAGCTTAACGGGCGAAGGGGGGTATCGAGAGACCCAGTACTTC,TRBJ2-5,TRBV7-3,.,17,.
CASSLVPFQSYNEQFF,TGTGCCAGCAGCTTAGTTCCCTTCCAATCCTACAATGAGCAGTTCTTC,TRBJ2-1,TRBV11-2,.,16,.
CASSSRTSGRPYNEQFF,TGTGCCAGCAGTTCCCGGACTAGCGGGAGGCCTTACAATGAGCAGTTCTTC,TRBJ2-1,TRBV27,TRBD2,17,.
CASSARDTSTDTQYF,TGTGCCAGCAGCGCCCGGGACACCAGCACAGATACGCAGTATTTT,TRBJ2-3,TRBV9,.,15,.
CASRPPSSYEQYF,TGTGCCAGCAGACCTCCATCCTCCTACGAGCAGTACTTC,TRBJ2-7,TRBV6-5,.,13,.
CASSLFSNEQYF,TGCGCCAGCAGCTTGTTTTCCAACGAGCAGTACTTC,TRBJ2-7,TRBV5-1,.,12,once
CASRLKRAGGPQGDEQFF,TGTGCCAGCAGATTAAAAAGAGCGGGAGGGCCTCAGGGGGATGAGCAGTTCTTC,TRBJ2-1,TRBV7-3,TRBD2,18,.
CASSIRTGGASNTGELFF,TGTGCCAGTAGTATACGGACAGGGGGCGCATCGAACACCGGGGAGCTGTTTTTT,TRBJ2-2,TRBV19,TRBD1,18,once
CASSRVVGTGELFF,TGCGCCAGCAGCAGGGTTGTTGGCACCGGGGAGCTGTTTTTT,TRBJ2-2,TRBV10-1,.,14,.